Sequencing of this TCR beta chain was carried out in a study of identical twins. Study observations and caveats: Out-of-frame alpha sequences that twins shared showed excess low generation probability. Without tracking the same donors, conclusions rested on cross-sectional statistical analysis.

One entry per CDR3 protein results from TCRdb running MiXCR on the 5' RACE reads. The sample lists around 470,000 distinct CDR3 sequences; about 14% were seen once. This clonotype was counted ten times or more. Its antigen remains unidentified. This CDR3 region has 14 residues. Germline V gives CDR1 SGHRS, CDR2 YFSETQ. The V and J ends lost 3 bases and 3 bases respectively, with 10 bases between them. The data were also submitted as part of a second study, on yellow fever vaccine responses in identical twins.

The rearrangement uses TRBV5-1 and TRBJ1-5, with D maybe TRBD1 (6 bases). This sequence was found in a woman aged 18 to 35 in good health. Sequencing was carried out using CD4+ T cells sorted from blood. The CDR3 reads CASSSGQNNQPQHF. CDR3 sequence (DNA): TGCGCCAGCAGCTCCGGACAGAACAATCAGCCCCAGCATTTT.